Each of the 21 T cell receptor beta chains below was sequenced from the same sample in a study of shared clonotypes between healthy human individuals. Sequenced by immunoSEQ multiplex PCR; TCRdb stores in-frame clones only, minus some. The data show approximately 2.3 million clones, approximately 95% seen once. Sequenced: naive CD4+ T cells from PBMCs. The subset is: CD45RA+ positively selected. These receptors all stem from a man aged 18 to 30 in good health. Some clones in this sample may be carry-over from other donors' samples.

The chain couples TRBV28 to TRBJ1-2; the D is unclear. Germline V gene lookup returns CDR1 MDHEN and CDR2 SYDVKM. Trimming stripped 3 bases from V and 6 bases from J, with 8 bases between. CDR3 size: 12 residues. The CDR3 bases are TGTGCCAGCAGTTTGACACCCGATGGCTACACCTTC. Its protein product is CASSLTPDGYTF.

CDR3 sequence: CASSRGRGRNNEQFF. The CDR3 nucleotides read TGTGCCAGCAGCAGGGGACGGGGTCGAAACAATGAGCAGTTCTTC. The chain has TRBV7-3 and TRBJ2-1; either TRBD1 or TRBD2 may supply D (5 bases each). This CDR3 is 15 amino acids long. The V gene lost 5 bases and the J gene lost 5 bases, with 16 bases spanning the gap. Germline CDR1 is SGHTA and CDR2 is FQGTGA. The full variable domain, its missing parts supplied by reference TRBV7-3 and TRBJ2-1, is GAGVSQTPSNKVTEKGKYVELRCDPISGHTALYWYRQSLGQGPEFLIYFQGTGAADDSGLPNDRFFAVRPEGSVSTLKIQRTERGDSAVYLCASSRGRGRNNEQFFGPGTRLTVL.

This chain joins TRBV4-1 and TRBJ2-2; D is unclear. CDR3 length: 14 residues. V was clipped by 0 bases and J by 3 bases, with 5 bases between them. Germline values: CDR1 MGHRA, CDR2 YSYEKL. The CDR3 sequence is CASSQERDTGELFF. Written as DNA, the CDR3 is TGCGCCAGCAGCCAAGAACGAGACACCGGGGAGCTGTTTTTT.

The chain carries TRBV5-1 and TRBJ2-2; 7 positions match TRBD1. With V trimmed by 3 bases and J by 5 bases, 4 bases remained unmatched. Germline V gene data show CDR1 as SGHRS and CDR2 as YFSETQ. This CDR3 contains 14 residues. CDR3 region: CASSWAQGTGELFF. The CDR3 nucleotides read TGCGCCAGCAGCTGGGCACAGGGGACCGGGGAGCTGTTTTTT.

This chain uses TRBV7-9 with TRBJ1-1; D perhaps matches TRBD1 (5 bases). This CDR3 is 12 amino acids long. Germline lookup yields CDR1 SEHNR and CDR2 FQNEAQ (reference sequence). The ends were cut back, 4 bases at V and 4 bases at J, with 7 bases in the middle. The CDR3 spells CASSWGFTEAFF. In nucleotides, the CDR3 is TGTGCCAGCAGCTGGGGCTTCACTGAAGCTTTCTTT.

V is TRBV2 and J is TRBJ1-5; 9 nucleotides agree with TRBD1. CDR3 length: 15 residues. J was trimmed by 6 bases and V by 5 bases; bases with no gene match: 8. The germline CDR1 and CDR2 sequences are SNHLY and FYNNEI. The CDR3 here is CASSPGQGLSQPQHF. In DNA form, the CDR3 reads TGTGCCAGCAGTCCGGGACAGGGATTGAGTCAGCCCCAGCATTTT.

The gene calls are TRBV6-1 and TRBJ1-1; perhaps TRBD1 as D (6 bases). Germline V gives CDR1 MNHNS, CDR2 SASEGT. The CDR3 extends over 15 amino acids. The V end was cut by 10 bases, the J end by 1 base, with 19 bases between. The CDR3 nucleotides are TGTGCCACTTCTAGCCCGGGGGGGCCGAACACTGAAGCTTTCTTT. Amino acids: CATSSPGGPNTEAFF.

This rearrangement joins TRBV5-4 to TRBJ2-7; no clear D. Trimming shortened V by 4 bases and J by 7 bases, and 9 bases separated the two germline ends. The CDR3 covers 11 residues. Germline values: CDR1 SGHNT, CDR2 YYREEE (reference sequence). In DNA form, the CDR3 reads TGTGCCAGCAGCGCATTTAATGAGCAGTACTTC. Encoded protein: CASSAFNEQYF.

Comments on this clone: This specimen includes other DNA sequences encoding the same CDR3. V is TRBV29-1 and J is TRBJ1-1, with D unresolved. The CDR3 length is 12 residues. The V and J ends lost 6 bases and 4 bases respectively, with 12 bases between them. Germline loops: CDR1 SQVTM, CDR2 ANQGSEA. The CDR3 coding sequence is TGCAGCGTAGGACTCCTCGGCACTGAAGCTTTCTTT. Translation: CSVGLLGTEAFF.

The chain recombines TRBV28 with TRBJ1-3; D is unresolved. Trimming removed 2 bases from V and 0 bases from J, with 8 bases in between. This CDR3 comprises 15 residues. The V gene's germline CDR1 is MDHEN and CDR2 SYDVKM. The DNA for the CDR3 is TGTGCCAGCAGTTTAGTCGGTTCCTCTGGAAACACCATATATTTT. Amino acid sequence: CASSLVGSSGNTIYF.

The rearrangement links TRBV5-1 to TRBJ1-2; tentatively, D is TRBD1 (5 bases). The germline V and J ends were trimmed by 1 base and 7 bases, with 17 bases remaining between them. Germline CDR1 and CDR2: SGHRS and YFSETQ. CDR3 size: 15 residues. Here the CDR3 DNA reads TGCGCCAGCAGCTTGACCCCTGACATCACAGGTGGCTACACCTTC. Translation gives CASSLTPDITGGYTF. The full variable domain, with the rest looked up from reference TRBV5-1 and TRBJ1-2, is KAGVTQTPRYLIKTRGQQVTLSCSPISGHRSVSWYQQTPGQGLQFLFEYFSETQRNKGNFPGRFSGRQFSNSRSEMNVSTLELGDSALYLCASSLTPDITGGYTFGSGTRLTVV.

The chain joins TRBV20-1 to TRBJ1-1; D perhaps matches TRBD1 (5 bases). CDR1 and CDR2 from the germline V gene are DFQATT and SNEGSKA (reference sequence). The CDR3 is made up of 8 amino acids. V lost 8 bases to trimming and J lost 7 bases, with 5 bases between them. CDR3 in amino acids: CSTGEAFF. As DNA, the CDR3 is TGCAGTACAGGTGAAGCTTTCTTT.

The sample holds one count of this clone. The chain employs TRBV5-1 and TRBJ1-2; perhaps TRBD1 as D (5 bases). Per germline, CDR1 SGHRS and CDR2 YFSETQ. V was shortened by 4 bases and J by 3 bases, with 10 bases between the two germline ends. The CDR3 covers 13 residues. The CDR3 DNA sequence: TGCGCCAGCAGCGAGGGACGGCACTATGGCTACACCTTC. Translating gives CASSEGRHYGYTF.

The chain links TRBV5-1 to TRBJ1-1; D unclear. The germline V gene encodes CDR1 SGHRS and CDR2 YFSETQ. The CDR3 extends over 15 amino acids. The V end lost 0 bases, the J end lost 1 base, and 10 bases lay between the germline ends. The CDR3: CASSLVQIPNTEAFF. The DNA of the CDR3 is TGCGCCAGCAGCTTGGTTCAGATTCCGAACACTGAAGCTTTCTTT.

The rearrangement joins TRBV10-1 to TRBJ2-6, with D tentatively TRBD1 (6 bases). The CDR3 has 16 amino acids. From germline, CDR1 is WNHNN and CDR2 SYGVQD (reference sequence). The V end lost 8 bases, the J end lost 6 bases, and 20 bases lay between the germline ends. The CDR3 here is CASEQGPILEANVLTF. CDR3 DNA: TGCGCCAGCGAACAGGGTCCCATCCTGGAGGCCAACGTCCTGACTTTC.

The chain is built from TRBV28 and TRBJ1-5; the D is unclear. The CDR3 is made up of 10 amino acids. From germline, CDR1 is MDHEN and CDR2 SYDVKM. Trimming cost V 6 bases and J 11 bases, with 8 bases left between them. The CDR3 DNA follows: TGTGCCAGCAGGGACGTGACCCAGCATTTT. This gives the protein CASRDVTQHF.

In DNA, the CDR3 is TGCAGCGTCTCGAACAGGGGGTCCACAGATACGCAGTATTTT. As protein: CSVSNRGSTDTQYF. The rearrangement joins TRBV29-1 to TRBJ2-3; 8 bases map to TRBD1. This CDR3 has 14 amino acids. The V and J ends lost 6 bases and 2 bases, in that order; junction bases with no gene match: 7. CDR1 is SQVTM, CDR2 ANQGSEA, per germline.

The rearrangement uses TRBV28 and TRBJ1-1; 9 positions match TRBD1. CDR1 and CDR2 (germline): MDHEN, SYDVKM. The J segment lost 4 bases and the V segment lost 7 bases, leaving 4 bases of the junction unmatched. This CDR3 has 13 residues. As DNA, the CDR3 is TGTGCCAGCAATACAGGGGGCCCCACTGAAGCTTTCTTT. It specifies CASNTGGPTEAFF.

This chain links TRBV29-1 with TRBJ2-5; 9 bases agree with TRBD2. Germline lookup yields CDR1 SQVTM and CDR2 ANQGSEA. The junction had 5 bases not matched to a gene; V was cut back by 4 bases and J by 2 bases. There are 14 residues in the CDR3. The CDR3 DNA sequence: TGCAGCGTTGCGCGACTAGCGGCTCAAGAGACCCAGTACTTC. It is translated as CSVARLAAQETQYF.

This clone was counted once. The chain employs TRBV11-2 and TRBJ2-1; D is perhaps TRBD1 (6 bases). The CDR3 consists of 15 residues. V was shortened by 1 base and J by 2 bases, with 9 bases between the two germline ends. The germline gives CDR1 SGHAT, CDR2 FQNNGV. CDR3 nucleotides: TGTGCCAGCAGCTTAGGGACAGCTGCCTACAATGAGCAGTTCTTC. Translated: CASSLGTAAYNEQFF.

The chain combines TRBV5-1 with TRBJ2-1; D gene unclear. Germline loops: CDR1 SGHRS, CDR2 YFSETQ. The CDR3 runs 18 residues. V shed 1 base and J shed 11 bases, with 28 bases lying between them. As DNA, the CDR3 is TGCGCCAGCAGCTTGTCAGTGGCCGCACCCGACCCTTACTGGAAGCAGTTCTTC. It yields the protein CASSLSVAAPDPYWKQFF.